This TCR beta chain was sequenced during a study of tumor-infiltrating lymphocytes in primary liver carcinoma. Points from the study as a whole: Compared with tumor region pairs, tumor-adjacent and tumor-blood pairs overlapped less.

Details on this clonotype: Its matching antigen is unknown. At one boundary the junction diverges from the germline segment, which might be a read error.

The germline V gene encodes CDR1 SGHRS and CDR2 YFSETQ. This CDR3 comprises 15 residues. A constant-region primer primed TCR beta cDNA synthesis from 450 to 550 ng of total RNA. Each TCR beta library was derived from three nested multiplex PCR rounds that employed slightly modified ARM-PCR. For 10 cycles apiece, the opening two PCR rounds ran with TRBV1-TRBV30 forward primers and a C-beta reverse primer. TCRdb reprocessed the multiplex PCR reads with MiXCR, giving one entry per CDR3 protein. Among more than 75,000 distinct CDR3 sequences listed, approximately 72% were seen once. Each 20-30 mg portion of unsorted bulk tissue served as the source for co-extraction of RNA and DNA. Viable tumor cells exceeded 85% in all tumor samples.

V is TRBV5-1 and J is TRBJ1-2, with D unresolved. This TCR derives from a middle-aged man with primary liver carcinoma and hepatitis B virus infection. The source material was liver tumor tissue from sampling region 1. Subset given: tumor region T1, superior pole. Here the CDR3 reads CATQLAPSGNYDYTF. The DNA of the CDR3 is TGCGCCACCCAACTGGCACCATCGGGGAACTATGACTACACCTTC.